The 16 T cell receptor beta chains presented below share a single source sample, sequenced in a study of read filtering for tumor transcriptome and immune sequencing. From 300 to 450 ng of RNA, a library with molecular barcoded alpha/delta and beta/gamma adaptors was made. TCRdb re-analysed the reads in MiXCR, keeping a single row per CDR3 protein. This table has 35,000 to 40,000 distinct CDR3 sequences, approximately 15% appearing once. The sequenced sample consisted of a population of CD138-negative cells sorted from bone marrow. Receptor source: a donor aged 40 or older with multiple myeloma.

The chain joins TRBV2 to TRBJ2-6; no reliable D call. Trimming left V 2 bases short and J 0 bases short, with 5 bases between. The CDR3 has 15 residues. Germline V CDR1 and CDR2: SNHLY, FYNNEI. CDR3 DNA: TGTGCCAGCAGTGAAAGAAGCTCTGGGGCCAACGTCCTGACTTTC. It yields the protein CASSERSSGANVLTF.

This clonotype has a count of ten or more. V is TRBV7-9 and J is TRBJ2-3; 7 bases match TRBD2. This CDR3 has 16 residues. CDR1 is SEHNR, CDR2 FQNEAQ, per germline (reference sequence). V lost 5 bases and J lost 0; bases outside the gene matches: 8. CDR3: CASSPPSGSSTDTQYF. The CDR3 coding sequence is TGTGCCAGCAGCCCCCCTAGCGGATCTAGCACAGATACGCAGTATTTT. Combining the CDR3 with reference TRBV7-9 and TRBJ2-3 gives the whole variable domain DTGVSQNPRHKITKRGQNVTFRCDPISEHNRLYWYRQTLGQGPEFLTYFQNEAQLEKSRLLSDRFSAERPKGSFSTLEIQRTEQGDSAMYLCASSPPSGSSTDTQYFGPGTRLTVL.

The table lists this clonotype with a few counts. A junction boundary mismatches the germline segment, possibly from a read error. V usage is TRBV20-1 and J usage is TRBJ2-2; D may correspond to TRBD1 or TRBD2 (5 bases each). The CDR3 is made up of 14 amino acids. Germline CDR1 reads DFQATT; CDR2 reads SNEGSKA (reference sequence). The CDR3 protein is CSARLQKGTGELFF. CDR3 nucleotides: TGCAGTGCTAGACTCCAGAAGGGGACCGGGGAGCTGTTTTTC.

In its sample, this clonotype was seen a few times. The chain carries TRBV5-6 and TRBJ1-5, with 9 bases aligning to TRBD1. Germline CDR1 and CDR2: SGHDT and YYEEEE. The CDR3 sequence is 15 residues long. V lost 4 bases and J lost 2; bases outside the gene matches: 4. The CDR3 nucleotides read TGTGCCAGCAGCCAGGGGGACAGGGGCAATCAGCCCCAGCATTTT. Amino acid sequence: CASSQGDRGNQPQHF.

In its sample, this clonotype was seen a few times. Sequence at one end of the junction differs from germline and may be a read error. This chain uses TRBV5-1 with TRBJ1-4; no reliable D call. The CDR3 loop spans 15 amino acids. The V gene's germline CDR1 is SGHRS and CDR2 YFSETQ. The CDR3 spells CTSSFKNSRNEKLFF. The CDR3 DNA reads TGCACCAGCAGTTTCAAGAATTCCCGAAATGAAAAACTGTTTTTT.

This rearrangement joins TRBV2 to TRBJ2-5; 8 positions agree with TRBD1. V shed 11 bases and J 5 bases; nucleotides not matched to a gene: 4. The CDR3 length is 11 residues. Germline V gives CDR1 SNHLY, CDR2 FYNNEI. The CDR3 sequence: CAGQGLETQYF. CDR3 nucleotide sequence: TGTGCCGGACAGGGTTTGGAGACCCAGTACTTC.

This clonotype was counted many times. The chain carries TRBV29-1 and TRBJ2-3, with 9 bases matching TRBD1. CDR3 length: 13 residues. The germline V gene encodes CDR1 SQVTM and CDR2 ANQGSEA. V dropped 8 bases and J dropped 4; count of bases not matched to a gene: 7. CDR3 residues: CSSAGQGSDTQYF. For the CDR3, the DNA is TGCAGCTCCGCTGGACAGGGGTCAGATACGCAGTATTTT.

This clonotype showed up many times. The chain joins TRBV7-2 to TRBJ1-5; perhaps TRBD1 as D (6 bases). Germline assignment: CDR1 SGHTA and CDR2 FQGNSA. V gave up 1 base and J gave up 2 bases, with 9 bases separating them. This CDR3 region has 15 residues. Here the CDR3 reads CASSLVGGGNQPQHF. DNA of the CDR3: TGTGCCAGCAGCTTAGTAGGGGGAGGCAATCAGCCCCAGCATTTT.

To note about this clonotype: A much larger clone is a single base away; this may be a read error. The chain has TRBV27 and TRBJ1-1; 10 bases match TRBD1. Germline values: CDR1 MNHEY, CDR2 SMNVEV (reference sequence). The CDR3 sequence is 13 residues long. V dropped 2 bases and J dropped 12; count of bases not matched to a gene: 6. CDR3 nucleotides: TGTGCCAGCAGTTTAGGGGACAGGGGAATAACTTTCTTT. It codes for CASSLGDRGITFF.

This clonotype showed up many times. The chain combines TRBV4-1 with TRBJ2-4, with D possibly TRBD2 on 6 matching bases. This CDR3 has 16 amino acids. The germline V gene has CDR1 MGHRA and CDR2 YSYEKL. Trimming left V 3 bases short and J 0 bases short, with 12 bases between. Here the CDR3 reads CASSHRAGLAKNIQYF. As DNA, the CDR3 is TGCGCCAGCAGCCATCGAGCGGGCCTAGCCAAAAACATTCAGTACTTC.

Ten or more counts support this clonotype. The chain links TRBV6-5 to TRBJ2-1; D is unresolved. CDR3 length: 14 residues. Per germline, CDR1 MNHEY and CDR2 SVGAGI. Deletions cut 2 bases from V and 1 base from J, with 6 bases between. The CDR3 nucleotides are TGTGCCAGCAGTTACGGTGGATCCTACAATGAGCAGTTCTTC. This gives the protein CASSYGGSYNEQFF.

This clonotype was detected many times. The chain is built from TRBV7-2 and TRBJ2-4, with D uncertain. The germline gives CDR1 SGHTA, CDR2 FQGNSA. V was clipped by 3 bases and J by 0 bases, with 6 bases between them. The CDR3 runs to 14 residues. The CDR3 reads CASSFALAKNIQYF. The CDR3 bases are TGTGCCAGCAGCTTTGCGTTAGCCAAAAACATTCAGTACTTC.

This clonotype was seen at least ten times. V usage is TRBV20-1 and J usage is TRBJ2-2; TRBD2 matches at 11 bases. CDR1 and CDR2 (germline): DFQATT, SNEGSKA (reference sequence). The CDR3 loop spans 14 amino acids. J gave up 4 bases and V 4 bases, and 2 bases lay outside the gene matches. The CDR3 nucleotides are TGCAGTGCTACCGGGACTAGCGGCACCGGGGAGCTGTTTTTT. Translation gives CSATGTSGTGELFF.

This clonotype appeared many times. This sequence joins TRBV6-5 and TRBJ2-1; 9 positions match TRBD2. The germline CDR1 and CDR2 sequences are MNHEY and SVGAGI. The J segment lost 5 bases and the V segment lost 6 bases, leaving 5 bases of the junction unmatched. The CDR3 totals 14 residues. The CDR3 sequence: CASRGTSKNNEQFF. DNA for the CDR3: TGTGCCAGCAGAGGGACTAGCAAAAACAATGAGCAGTTCTTC.

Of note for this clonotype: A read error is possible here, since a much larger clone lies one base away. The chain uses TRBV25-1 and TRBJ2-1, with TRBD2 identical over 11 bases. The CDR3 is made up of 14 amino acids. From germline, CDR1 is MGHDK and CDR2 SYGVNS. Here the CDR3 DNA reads TGTGCCAGCAGTGTTTGGCTAGCGGGAGGCGAGCAGTCCTTC. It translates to CASSVWLAGGEQSF.

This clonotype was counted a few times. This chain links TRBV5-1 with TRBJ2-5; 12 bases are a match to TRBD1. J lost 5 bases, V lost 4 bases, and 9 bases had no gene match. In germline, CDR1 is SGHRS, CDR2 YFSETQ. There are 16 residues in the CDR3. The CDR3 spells CASSPAGTGGFETQYF. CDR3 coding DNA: TGCGCCAGCAGCCCGGCCGGGACAGGGGGCTTTGAGACCCAGTACTTC.